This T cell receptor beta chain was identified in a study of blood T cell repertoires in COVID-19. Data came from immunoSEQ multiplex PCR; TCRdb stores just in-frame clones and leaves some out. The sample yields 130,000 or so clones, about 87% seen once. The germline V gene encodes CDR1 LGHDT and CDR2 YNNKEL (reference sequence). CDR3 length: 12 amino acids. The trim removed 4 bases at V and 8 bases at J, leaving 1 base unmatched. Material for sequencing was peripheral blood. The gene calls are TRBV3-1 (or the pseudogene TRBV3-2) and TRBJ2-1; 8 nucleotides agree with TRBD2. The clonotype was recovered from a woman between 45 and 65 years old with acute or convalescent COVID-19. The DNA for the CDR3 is TGTGCCAGCAGCCCCGGGAGGGATGAGCAGTTCTTC. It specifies CASSPGRDEQFF.